The 6 T cell receptor beta chains below come from one sample, sequenced in a study of T cell responses to AZD1222 COVID-19 vaccine. Libraries were prepared by immunoSEQ multiplex PCR; TCRdb keeps only in-frame clonotypes and omits some of them. Of about 150,000 clones listed, about nine tenths were seen once; the top ten hold over 1.2%. The sample in question was peripheral blood, obtained on day 0 of AZD1222 vaccination. These receptors all come from an adult in good health.

The chain couples TRBV6-2 or TRBV6-3 to TRBJ1-5, with D tentatively TRBD1 (6 bases). CDR3 size: 14 residues. Germline assignment: CDR1 MNHEY and CDR2 SVGEGT. Trimming cost V 5 bases and J 0 bases, with 8 bases left between them. This chain's CDR3 is CASSPDSSNQPQHF. The CDR3 DNA reads as TGTGCCAGCAGTCCGGACAGTAGCAATCAGCCCCAGCATTTT.

The chain combines TRBV7-2 with TRBJ2-1; D call uncertain. Germline values: CDR1 SGHTA, CDR2 FQGNSA. Between the trimmed V and J ends, which lost 1 base and 10 bases, there was a span of 11 bases. The CDR3 length is 13 residues. The CDR3 sequence is CASSLDSLGEQFF. Written as DNA, the CDR3 is TGTGCCAGCAGCTTAGATTCCCTAGGGGAGCAGTTCTTC.

The chain uses TRBV5-6 and TRBJ1-6; 10 nucleotides match TRBD1. This CDR3 region has 15 residues. Germline trimming cut 4 bases from V and 9 bases from J; bases unmatched to any gene: 7. From germline, CDR1 is SGHDT and CDR2 YYEEEE. CDR3 nucleotide sequence: TGTGCCAGCAGCGAACGGACAGGGGGAGGTTCACCCCTCCACTTT. It specifies CASSERTGGGSPLHF.

The chain is built from TRBV18 and TRBJ2-7; D is unresolved. The CDR3 extends over 16 amino acids. Germline loops: CDR1 KGHSH, CDR2 LQKENI. V lost 0 bases, J lost 0 bases, and 12 bases lay in between. The CDR3 protein is CASSPPSQAFSYEQYF. CDR3 bases: TGTGCCAGCTCACCACCGAGTCAGGCTTTCTCCTACGAGCAGTACTTC. Full variable domain (missing parts from reference TRBV18 and TRBJ2-7): NAGVMQNPRHLVRRRGQEARLRCSPMKGHSHVYWYRQLPEEGLKFMVYLQKENIIDESGMPKERFSAEFPKEGPSILRIQQVVRGDSAAYFCASSPPSQAFSYEQYFGPGTRLTVT.

The chain employs TRBV6-2 or TRBV6-3 and TRBJ2-5; possibly TRBD1 for D (6 bases). Between the trimmed V and J ends, which lost 0 bases and 3 bases, there was a span of 8 bases. This CDR3 comprises 14 residues. CDR1 MNHEY and CDR2 SVGEGT come from the germline V gene. CDR3 nucleotide sequence: TGTGCCAGCAGTTACTCACAGGGTAAAGAGACCCAGTACTTC. This translates into CASSYSQGKETQYF.

The rearrangement joins TRBV7-2 to TRBJ1-5; possibly TRBD1 for D (6 bases). This CDR3 contains 18 residues. Germline V gives CDR1 SGHTA, CDR2 FQGNSA. Trimming shortened V by 1 base and J by 5 bases, and 21 bases separated the two germline ends. CDR3 sequence reads: CASSLGKRLQGGHQPQHF. The CDR3 nucleotides read TGTGCCAGCAGCTTAGGTAAACGATTACAGGGTGGCCATCAGCCCCAGCATTTT.